The rows below give T cell receptor beta chains drawn from one sample of a study of sequential checkpoint blockade in melanoma. TCRdb's copy holds only in-frame clones and misses some; the assay was immunoSEQ multiplex PCR. The profile shows roughly 5,000 clones, 34% of them singletons. Specimen: tumor tissue (inferred from file names), collected from a patient given nivolumab and ipilimumab in sequence. The receptors come from a human donor with melanoma. The CDR3 runs from the conserved cysteine through the conserved F or W. Fields, in order: CDR3 protein, CDR3 DNA, J gene, D gene, clone size, V gene. D genes are given only for firm matches. For some rows the clone size is stated as once, few or many, or as a class when expanded; others skip it.

CDR3 protein: CASSYSKTTSGNTIYF; CDR3 DNA: TGTGCCAGCAGTTACTCGAAAACGACCTCTGGAAACACCATATATTTT; J gene: TRBJ1-3; D gene: .; clone size: .; V gene: TRBV6-8
CDR3 protein: CASSQGDRNYGYTF; CDR3 DNA: TGCGCCAGCAGCCAAGGAGACAGGAACTATGGCTACACCTTC; J gene: TRBJ1-2; D gene: .; clone size: .; V gene: TRBV5-1
CDR3 protein: CASSVDPGQRNTEAFF; CDR3 DNA: TGTGCCAGCAGCGTAGACCCGGGACAGAGAAACACTGAAGCTTTCTTT; J gene: TRBJ1-1; D gene: TRBD1; clone size: .; V gene: TRBV9
CDR3 protein: CASSLVAGPGELFF; CDR3 DNA: TGCGCCAGCAGCTTGGTTGCGGGTCCCGGGGAGCTGTTTTTT; J gene: TRBJ2-2; D gene: .; clone size: .; V gene: TRBV5-1
CDR3 protein: CASSPSTGNIQYF; CDR3 DNA: TGTGCCAGCAGTCCCTCGACGGGAAACATTCAGTACTTC; J gene: TRBJ2-4; D gene: .; clone size: .; V gene: TRBV6-8
CDR3 protein: CATSRDQSSYNEQFF; CDR3 DNA: TGTGCCACCAGCAGAGATCAGTCATCCTACAATGAGCAGTTCTTC; J gene: TRBJ2-1; D gene: .; clone size: once; V gene: TRBV15
CDR3 protein: CASSPGPAYEQYF; CDR3 DNA: TGTGCCAGTAGTCCAGGTCCTGCGTACGAGCAGTACTTC; J gene: TRBJ2-7; D gene: .; clone size: .; V gene: TRBV19
CDR3 protein: CASSHSGGPVGNQPQHF; CDR3 DNA: TGTGCCAGCAGCCACAGTGGGGGGCCGGTTGGCAATCAGCCCCAGCATTTT; J gene: TRBJ1-5; D gene: .; clone size: .; V gene: TRBV6-7
CDR3 protein: CASSLGRGNQPQHF; CDR3 DNA: TGTGCCAGCAGTTTGGGCAGGGGTAATCAGCCCCAGCATTTT; J gene: TRBJ1-5; D gene: .; clone size: medium-sized; V gene: TRBV27
CDR3 protein: CASSWTINQPQHF; CDR3 DNA: TGTGCCAGCAGTTGGACAATAAATCAGCCCCAGCATTTT; J gene: TRBJ1-5; D gene: .; clone size: medium-sized; V gene: TRBV6-8
CDR3 protein: CASSVGENEAFF; CDR3 DNA: TGTGCCAGCAGCGTAGGGGAGAATGAAGCTTTCTTT; J gene: TRBJ1-1; D gene: .; clone size: medium-sized; V gene: TRBV9
CDR3 protein: CASSATSGTQYF; CDR3 DNA: TGTGCCAGCAGCGCCACTAGCGGGACGCAGTATTTT; J gene: TRBJ2-3; D gene: TRBD2; clone size: .; V gene: TRBV2
CDR3 protein: CASSQRLGNSPLHF; CDR3 DNA: TGCGCCAGCAGCCAGAGACTTGGGAATTCACCCCTCCACTTT; J gene: TRBJ1-6; D gene: .; clone size: medium-sized; V gene: TRBV4-1
CDR3 protein: CASSFGTGPNSPLHF; CDR3 DNA: TGTGCCAGCAGCTTTGGGACAGGGCCCAATTCACCCCTCCACTTT; J gene: TRBJ1-6; D gene: TRBD1; clone size: .; V gene: TRBV11-3
CDR3 protein: CASSWARNYGYTF; CDR3 DNA: TGTGCCAGCAGCTGGGCCAGAAACTATGGCTACACCTTC; J gene: TRBJ1-2; D gene: .; clone size: .; V gene: TRBV6-8
CDR3 protein: CASSGRGSYNEQFF; CDR3 DNA: TGTGCCAGCAGTGGGAGGGGGTCCTACAATGAGCAGTTCTTC; J gene: TRBJ2-1; D gene: .; clone size: few; V gene: TRBV9
CDR3 protein: CASSLGGQMNTEAFF; CDR3 DNA: TGTGCCAGCAGCTTAGGGGGACAGATGAACACTGAAGCTTTCTTT; J gene: TRBJ1-1; D gene: TRBD1; clone size: few; V gene: TRBV11-3
CDR3 protein: CASSLAGTGGANEKLFF; CDR3 DNA: TGCGCCAGCAGCTTGGCCGGGACAGGGGGCGCGAATGAAAAACTGTTTTTT; J gene: TRBJ1-4; D gene: TRBD1; clone size: .; V gene: TRBV5-1
CDR3 protein: CASSVFAANEKLFF; CDR3 DNA: TGTGCCAGCAGTGTGTTTGCGGCAAATGAAAAACTGTTTTTT; J gene: TRBJ1-4; D gene: .; clone size: few; V gene: TRBV6-8
CDR3 protein: CASSIARVKNIQYF; CDR3 DNA: TGTGCCAGTAGTATTGCCCGGGTCAAAAACATTCAGTACTTC; J gene: TRBJ2-4; D gene: .; clone size: few; V gene: TRBV19
CDR3 protein: CASRSTGSTDTQYF; CDR3 DNA: TGTGCCAGCAGATCGACAGGGAGCACAGATACGCAGTATTTT; J gene: TRBJ2-3; D gene: TRBD1; clone size: medium-sized; V gene: TRBV2
CDR3 protein: CASSLVGTQETQYF; CDR3 DNA: TGCGCCAGCAGCTTGGTGGGGACCCAAGAGACCCAGTACTTC; J gene: TRBJ2-5; D gene: .; clone size: .; V gene: TRBV5-1
CDR3 protein: CASSLLQKAQRGTGELFF; CDR3 DNA: TGTGCCAGCAGTTTGCTCCAGAAGGCGCAAAGGGGTACCGGGGAGCTGTTTTTT; J gene: TRBJ2-2; D gene: .; clone size: few; V gene: TRBV27
CDR3 protein: CAWSEVREAEAFF; CDR3 DNA: TGTGCCTGGAGTGAGGTTCGAGAAGCTGAAGCTTTCTTT; J gene: TRBJ1-1; D gene: .; clone size: .; V gene: TRBV30
CDR3 protein: CASSYSMGGWGGTSPLHF; CDR3 DNA: TGTGCCAGCAGTTACTCGATGGGGGGCTGGGGAGGCACTTCACCCCTCCACTTT; J gene: TRBJ1-6; D gene: .; clone size: .; V gene: TRBV6-7
CDR3 protein: CASRASGVGSGYTF; CDR3 DNA: TGTGCAAGCCGGGCCTCAGGGGTCGGAAGTGGCTACACCTTC; J gene: TRBJ1-2; D gene: .; clone size: .; V gene: TRBV12-2
CDR3 protein: CASSSWRGHSPLHF; CDR3 DNA: TGTGCCAGCAGCTCGTGGAGGGGGCATTCACCCCTCCACTTT; J gene: TRBJ1-6; D gene: TRBD1; clone size: medium-sized; V gene: TRBV11-3
CDR3 protein: CASSQDRGRDEQFF; CDR3 DNA: TGTGCCAGCAGCCAGGACAGAGGGAGGGATGAGCAGTTCTTC; J gene: TRBJ2-1; D gene: .; clone size: medium-sized; V gene: TRBV14
CDR3 protein: CASSGAGTGLETQYF; CDR3 DNA: TGCGCCAGCAGCGGCGCCGGGACAGGGCTGGAGACCCAGTACTTC; J gene: TRBJ2-5; D gene: TRBD1; clone size: .; V gene: TRBV5-1
CDR3 protein: CASSEARSTEAFF; CDR3 DNA: TGTGCCAGCAGTGAAGCGAGGAGCACTGAAGCTTTCTTT; J gene: TRBJ1-1; D gene: .; clone size: few; V gene: TRBV6-1
CDR3 protein: CASSSTSGVFPEQFF; CDR3 DNA: TGTGCCAGCAGTTCGACTAGCGGGGTGTTTCCTGAGCAGTTCTTC; J gene: TRBJ2-1; D gene: TRBD2; clone size: few; V gene: TRBV6-7
CDR3 protein: CASSDGAGSNTEAFF; CDR3 DNA: TGTGCCAGCAGTGACGGGGCAGGGTCGAACACTGAAGCTTTCTTT; J gene: TRBJ1-1; D gene: .; clone size: few; V gene: TRBV6-8
CDR3 protein: CSVVEARGNTIYF; CDR3 DNA: TGCAGCGTTGTGGAAGCTCGGGGAAACACCATATATTTT; J gene: TRBJ1-3; D gene: .; clone size: .; V gene: TRBV29-1
CDR3 protein: CASSSRGAGGTDTQYF; CDR3 DNA: TGTGCCAGTAGTAGTCGAGGAGCGGGGGGAACAGATACGCAGTATTTT; J gene: TRBJ2-3; D gene: TRBD2; clone size: once; V gene: TRBV19
CDR3 protein: CASSGGAFGNQPQHF; CDR3 DNA: TGTGCCAGCAGTGGAGGGGCGTTCGGCAATCAGCCCCAGCATTTT; J gene: TRBJ1-5; D gene: .; clone size: .; V gene: TRBV6-8
CDR3 protein: CAISVEENYGYTF; CDR3 DNA: TGTGCCATCAGTGTTGAGGAAAACTATGGCTACACCTTC; J gene: TRBJ1-2; D gene: .; clone size: few; V gene: TRBV6-8
CDR3 protein: CASSQVGQGAQGNEKLFF; CDR3 DNA: TGCGCCAGCAGCCAAGTGGGACAGGGGGCGCAGGGAAACGAAAAACTGTTTTTT; J gene: TRBJ1-4; D gene: TRBD1; clone size: few; V gene: TRBV23-1
CDR3 protein: CASSEGRESNQPQHF; CDR3 DNA: TGTGCCAGCAGTGAGGGAAGGGAGAGCAATCAGCCCCAGCATTTT; J gene: TRBJ1-5; D gene: .; clone size: once; V gene: TRBV9
CDR3 protein: CASSFVGQAPGVGEKLFF; CDR3 DNA: TGTGCCAGCAGCTTTGTCGGACAGGCACCAGGGGTGGGTGAAAAACTGTTTTTT; J gene: TRBJ1-4; D gene: .; clone size: .; V gene: TRBV12-1
CDR3 protein: CASSVSSGGLSYEQYF; CDR3 DNA: TGTGCCAGTAGTGTCTCTAGCGGGGGGCTATCCTACGAGCAGTACTTC; J gene: TRBJ2-7; D gene: TRBD2; clone size: .; V gene: TRBV19
CDR3 protein: CASSLGQGRSTEAFF; CDR3 DNA: TGCGCCAGCAGCTTGGGACAGGGCAGGAGCACTGAAGCTTTCTTT; J gene: TRBJ1-1; D gene: TRBD1; clone size: .; V gene: TRBV5-1
CDR3 protein: CSVEDRGVGQPQHF; CDR3 DNA: TGCAGCGTTGAAGATCGGGGTGTAGGGCAGCCCCAGCATTTT; J gene: TRBJ1-5; D gene: .; clone size: .; V gene: TRBV29-1
CDR3 protein: CASSQISNEAFF; CDR3 DNA: TGTGCCAGTAGTCAAATCTCCAATGAAGCTTTCTTT; J gene: TRBJ1-1; D gene: .; clone size: large; V gene: TRBV19
CDR3 protein: CASSTPGQGNTEAFF; CDR3 DNA: TGTGCCAGTAGTACCCCGGGACAGGGAAACACTGAAGCTTTCTTT; J gene: TRBJ1-1; D gene: TRBD1; clone size: .; V gene: TRBV19
CDR3 protein: CASSQDLMTGTYTF; CDR3 DNA: TGCGCCAGCAGCCAAGATCTCATGACAGGGACCTACACCTTC; J gene: TRBJ1-2; D gene: TRBD1; clone size: medium-sized; V gene: TRBV4-1
CDR3 protein: CASSLALPVYEQYF; CDR3 DNA: TGCGCCAGCAGCTTGGCCCTCCCGGTCTACGAGCAGTACTTC; J gene: TRBJ2-7; D gene: .; clone size: .; V gene: TRBV5-1
CDR3 protein: CASRSALKTPRDRQETQYF; CDR3 DNA: TGTGCCAGCAGATCCGCCCTTAAAACCCCTCGGGACCGCCAAGAGACCCAGTACTTC; J gene: TRBJ2-5; D gene: .; clone size: many; V gene: TRBV6-8
CDR3 protein: CASREWDRGSVMNTEAFF; CDR3 DNA: TGTGCCAGCAGGGAATGGGACAGGGGTTCCGTGATGAACACTGAAGCTTTCTTT; J gene: TRBJ1-1; D gene: TRBD1; clone size: large; V gene: TRBV6-8
CDR3 protein: CASSVGSSEQFF; CDR3 DNA: TGTGCCAGCAGCGTAGGGTCTTCTGAGCAGTTCTTC; J gene: TRBJ2-1; D gene: .; clone size: .; V gene: TRBV9
CDR3 protein: CASSSGTSGGDTQYF; CDR3 DNA: TGCGCCAGCAGCTCAGGGACTAGCGGGGGCGATACGCAGTATTTT; J gene: TRBJ2-3; D gene: TRBD2; clone size: .; V gene: TRBV5-1
CDR3 protein: CASSTAGRYNSPLHF; CDR3 DNA: TGTGCCAGTAGTACCGCAGGGAGATATAATTCACCCCTCCACTTT; J gene: TRBJ1-6; D gene: .; clone size: .; V gene: TRBV19
CDR3 protein: CASSFLGAGDTQYF; CDR3 DNA: TGTGCCAGCAGTTTCTTGGGGGCTGGAGATACGCAGTATTTT; J gene: TRBJ2-3; D gene: .; clone size: few; V gene: TRBV27
CDR3 protein: CSVGYRGTNEKLFF; CDR3 DNA: TGCAGCGTTGGATACAGGGGTACTAATGAAAAACTGTTTTTT; J gene: TRBJ1-4; D gene: TRBD1; clone size: .; V gene: TRBV29-1
CDR3 protein: CASSLSSRDQETQYF; CDR3 DNA: TGCGCCAGCAGCTTGTCGAGCAGGGACCAAGAGACCCAGTACTTC; J gene: TRBJ2-5; D gene: .; clone size: .; V gene: TRBV5-1
CDR3 protein: CASSLEGAGAQETQYF; CDR3 DNA: TGTGCCAGCAGCTTGGAAGGGGCGGGGGCTCAAGAGACCCAGTACTTC; J gene: TRBJ2-5; D gene: .; clone size: medium-sized; V gene: TRBV11-3
CDR3 protein: CASSDWTGGLYEQYF; CDR3 DNA: TGTGCCAGCAGTGACTGGACAGGGGGACTCTACGAGCAGTACTTC; J gene: TRBJ2-7; D gene: TRBD1; clone size: medium-sized; V gene: TRBV6-8
CDR3 protein: CASSLLGGPGELFF; CDR3 DNA: TGTGCCAGCAGCTTGCTCGGAGGCCCCGGGGAGCTGTTTTTT; J gene: TRBJ2-2; D gene: .; clone size: .; V gene: TRBV14
CDR3 protein: CASSYVRGSSYEQYF; CDR3 DNA: TGTGCCAGCAGCTATGTTCGCGGGAGCTCCTACGAGCAGTACTTC; J gene: TRBJ2-7; D gene: TRBD2; clone size: medium-sized; V gene: TRBV11-3
CDR3 protein: CASSLEGRWNEQFF; CDR3 DNA: TGTGCCAGCAGCTTAGAGGGCAGATGGAATGAGCAGTTCTTC; J gene: TRBJ2-1; D gene: .; clone size: .; V gene: TRBV11-3
CDR3 protein: CASSFTGQNQETQYF; CDR3 DNA: TGTGCCAGCAGCTTCACCGGACAGAATCAAGAGACCCAGTACTTC; J gene: TRBJ2-5; D gene: .; clone size: few; V gene: TRBV7-4